These 22 T cell receptor beta chains were sequenced from one sample in a study of blood T cell repertoires in COVID-19. The table came from immunoSEQ multiplex PCR; TCRdb's copy has only in-frame clones and leaves some out. The sample includes around 150,000 clones, approximately 84% of them seen just once. Sequenced input: peripheral blood. The receptors come from a man between 65 and 79 years old with acute or convalescent COVID-19.

The V gene is TRBV18, the J gene TRBJ2-7; TRBD2 might be the D (5 bases). CDR3 length equals 12 residues. V lost 6 bases and J lost 5, with 11 bases in between. Germline CDR1 KGHSH, CDR2 LQKENI. Here the CDR3 DNA reads TGTGCCAGCTCCCCTTCCGGGAACGAGCAGTACTTC. This sequence encodes CASSPSGNEQYF.

The J gene is TRBJ1-1, the V gene TRBV6-6, with 9 positions matching TRBD1. The CDR3 is 15 amino acids. V lost 8 bases, J lost 1 base, and 8 bases stayed unmatched. Looked up from germline, CDR1 is MNHNY and CDR2 is SVGAGI (reference sequence). The CDR3 region is CASLRPGQGNTEAFF. In DNA, the CDR3 is TGTGCCAGCCTTCGTCCGGGACAGGGGAACACTGAAGCTTTCTTT.

The genes are TRBV19 and TRBJ1-2; 7 bases line up with TRBD1. This CDR3 region has 14 residues. V was clipped by 4 bases and J by 4 bases; unmatched bases: 6. Germline CDR1 and CDR2: LNHDA and SQIVND (reference sequence). The CDR3 region is CASSTPGQTYGYTF. In DNA form, the CDR3 reads TGTGCCAGTAGTACCCCGGGACAGACCTATGGCTACACCTTC.

The J gene is TRBJ2-5, the V gene TRBV7-2; 14 nucleotides align to TRBD2. This CDR3 spans 16 amino acids. V lost 4 bases, J lost 4 bases, and 5 bases stayed unmatched. The germline V gene encodes CDR1 SGHTA and CDR2 FQGNSA. CDR3 protein: CASSWRLAGGGETQYF. The CDR3 DNA sequence: TGTGCCAGCAGCTGGAGACTAGCGGGGGGGGGAGAGACCCAGTACTTC.

The V gene is TRBV7-3, the J gene TRBJ2-1; D ambiguous. The germline V gene has CDR1 SGHTA and CDR2 FQGTGA. With 5 bases removed from V and 2 bases from J, the gap between germline ends came to 13 bases. The CDR3 extends over 15 amino acids. The CDR3 DNA reads TGTGCCAGCAGCCCCAGTCCGTCGACCTACAATGAGCAGTTCTTC. It yields the protein CASSPSPSTYNEQFF.

In this sample, this clone turned up once. The genes are TRBV6-5 and TRBJ1-2, with a tentative D call TRBD1 (5 bases). With 8 bases removed from V and 6 bases from J, the gap between germline ends came to 16 bases. Germline lookup yields CDR1 MNHEY and CDR2 SVGAGI. The CDR3 is 13 amino acids. This chain's CDR3 is CASAPRQTDGYTF. Written as DNA, the CDR3 is TGTGCCAGCGCCCCCAGACAGACGGATGGCTACACCTTC.

V usage is TRBV10-3 and J usage is TRBJ2-2, with 12 bases lining up with TRBD2. Trimming removed 0 bases from V and 2 bases from J; junction bases left unmatched: 10. Germline V gene sequence: CDR1 ENHRY, CDR2 SYGVKD. The CDR3 consists of 20 residues. CDR3 protein: CAISESPGQGLAGNTGELFF. The CDR3 DNA sequence: TGTGCCATCAGTGAGTCACCGGGACAGGGACTAGCGGGCAACACCGGGGAGCTGTTTTTT.

This chain uses TRBV7-2 with TRBJ1-2; TRBD1 is a possible D gene (5 bases). The CDR3 runs 14 residues. Germline V lookup: CDR1 SGHTA, CDR2 FQGNSA. V lost 5 bases and J 3 bases, leaving 13 bases between the germline ends. CDR3 residues: CASSQRRRDYGYTF. The DNA of the CDR3 is TGTGCCAGCAGCCAACGGCGCAGGGACTATGGCTACACCTTC.

The V gene is TRBV2, the J gene TRBJ1-2; TRBD1 agrees at 9 bases. Germline CDR1 SNHLY, CDR2 FYNNEI. V lost 6 bases to trimming and J lost 7 bases; unmatched junction nucleotides: 6. CDR3 size: 13 residues. The CDR3 sequence: CASRDTGGGGYTF. In DNA, the CDR3 is TGTGCCAGCAGGGACACAGGGGGCGGTGGCTACACCTTC.

The table lists this clone with many counts. The chain couples TRBV7-3 to TRBJ2-2; D may be TRBD1 (5 bases). CDR3 length: 15 amino acids. Trimming shortened V by 2 bases and J by 3 bases, and 10 bases separated the two germline ends. Germline CDR1 reads SGHTA; CDR2 reads FQGTGA. The CDR3 DNA follows: TGTGCCAGCAGCTTAGCCCTAGGGGACACCGGGGAGCTGTTTTTT. Residues: CASSLALGDTGELFF.

The rearrangement uses TRBV5-4 and TRBJ1-3; 11 nucleotides line up with TRBD1. Trimming took 4 bases from V and 2 from J; bases not matched to a gene: 8. Germline CDR1 is SGHNT and CDR2 is YYREEE (reference sequence). This CDR3 contains 17 residues. CDR3 DNA sequence: TGTGCCAGCAGCGTGGGCCTGGGACAGGGGGCTGGAAACACCATATATTTT. It encodes CASSVGLGQGAGNTIYF.

This chain connects TRBV6-5 to TRBJ1-4, with D hard to call. This CDR3 comprises 14 residues. Trimming stripped 8 bases from V and 13 bases from J, with 23 bases between. Germline V CDR1 and CDR2: MNHEY, SVGAGI. The chain's CDR3 is CASAPGDLGYGLFF. The CDR3 DNA is TGTGCCAGCGCCCCCGGGGATTTGGGGTATGGACTGTTTTTT.

This chain connects TRBV7-6 to TRBJ2-3, with D tentatively TRBD2 (7 bases). Trimming removed 1 base at V and 2 bases at J, with 13 bases between. This CDR3 comprises 16 residues. The germline V gene encodes CDR1 SGHVS and CDR2 FNYEAQ. In DNA, the CDR3 is TGTGCCAGCAGCTTAGAGGGGGGGGCGAACACAGATACGCAGTATTTT. It yields the protein CASSLEGGANTDTQYF. Based on the CDR3 plus reference TRBV7-6 and TRBJ2-3, the full variable domain is GAGVSQSPRYKVTKRGQDVALRCDPISGHVSLYWYRQALGQGPEFLTYFNYEAQQDKSGLPNDRFSAERPEGSISTLTIQRTEQRDSAMYRCASSLEGGANTDTQYFGPGTRLTVL.

The chain uses TRBV6-4 and TRBJ2-3; D is perhaps TRBD1 (6 bases). Trimming took off 2 bases at V and 2 bases at J, with 11 bases between the two ends. Germline lookup yields CDR1 MRHNA and CDR2 SNTAGT. This CDR3 has 15 amino acids. The CDR3 sequence is CASSDQGHPTDTQYF. DNA of the CDR3: TGTGCCAGCAGTGACCAGGGGCACCCCACAGATACGCAGTATTTT.

The chain combines TRBV7-8 with TRBJ1-5; D may be TRBD1 (5 bases). This CDR3 region has 15 residues. V lost 1 base and J lost 7, with 14 bases in between. Germline V gives CDR1 SGHVS, CDR2 FQNEAQ. The CDR3 DNA follows: TGTGCCAGCAGCTTAGGGTGGGGCGCGGGACAGCCCCAGCATTTT. Protein product: CASSLGWGAGQPQHF.

The sample holds one count of this clone. The chain carries TRBV6-5 and TRBJ1-1; D is ambiguous. The CDR3 is 15 residues long. Germline-derived CDR1 and CDR2 are MNHEY and SVGAGI. Between the trimmed V and J ends, which lost 0 bases and 1 base, there was a span of 9 bases. The CDR3 sequence is CASSYSRRQNTEAFF. CDR3 DNA sequence: TGTGCCAGCAGTTACTCGAGGCGGCAGAACACTGAAGCTTTCTTT.

The CDR3 region has the DNA TGTGCCAGCAGTTCGGGACAGGGGTTCGAGCAGTACTTC. It is translated as CASSSGQGFEQYF. The V and J genes are TRBV3-1 (or the pseudogene TRBV3-2) and TRBJ2-7; 10 positions match TRBD1. V shed 6 bases, J shed 6 bases, and the junction held 5 bases outside the gene matches. Looked up from germline, CDR1 is LGHDT and CDR2 is YNNKEL (reference sequence). The CDR3 length is 13 residues.

The chain uses TRBV4-1 and TRBJ2-1; the D gene is possibly TRBD1 (5 bases). CDR1 is MGHRA, CDR2 YSYEKL, per germline. This CDR3 has 17 amino acids. Trimming left V 4 bases short and J 10 bases short, with 26 bases between. CDR3 sequence reads: CASSRDPAARRKGEQFF. The CDR3, as DNA: TGCGCCAGCAGCCGTGACCCGGCCGCCCGACGAAAGGGGGAGCAGTTCTTC.

This clone showed up just a few times. The chain couples TRBV5-1 to TRBJ2-7; D is unresolved. There are 13 residues in the CDR3. CDR1 SGHRS and CDR2 YFSETQ come from the germline V gene. Trimming removed 6 bases at V and 1 base at J, with 11 bases between. CDR3 protein: CASTASGSYEQYF. The CDR3 bases are TGCGCCAGCACCGCTAGTGGGTCCTACGAGCAGTACTTC.

The chain recombines TRBV2 with TRBJ1-1, with a weak D call TRBD1 (6 bases). V was pared by 6 bases and J by 4 bases, with 12 bases between. CDR1 is SNHLY, CDR2 FYNNEI, per germline. There are 13 residues in the CDR3. The CDR3 DNA follows: TGTGCCAGCAGGCGGGGGCTTTCCACTGAAGCTTTCTTT. The encoded protein is CASRRGLSTEAFF.

V gene TRBV25-1 combines with J gene TRBJ2-1; 10 bases are shared with TRBD2. The CDR3 has 17 residues. J lost 0 bases, V lost 3 bases, and 5 bases had no gene match. Germline V CDR1 and CDR2: MGHDK, SYGVNS. Here the CDR3 reads CASSDLAGATSYNEQFF. The DNA of the CDR3 is TGTGCCAGCAGTGATCTAGCGGGGGCTACCTCCTACAATGAGCAGTTCTTC.

The chain combines TRBV5-4 with TRBJ2-3; 12 bases are a match to TRBD2. Looked up from germline, CDR1 is SGHNT and CDR2 is YYREEE (reference sequence). The CDR3 has 17 amino acids. The junction had 9 bases not matched to a gene; V was cut back by 7 bases and J by 0 bases. In nucleotides, the CDR3 is TGTGCCAGCGGCCGAGCGGGGACTAGCGGGAGCACAGATACGCAGTATTTT. Its protein product is CASGRAGTSGSTDTQYF. The whole variable domain, filled in from reference TRBV5-4 and TRBJ2-3, reads ETGVTQSPTHLIKTRGQQVTLRCSSQSGHNTVSWYQQALGQGPQFIFQYYREEENGRGNFPPRFSGLQFPNYSSELNVNALELDDSALYLCASGRAGTSGSTDTQYFGPGTRLTVL.